These T cell receptor beta chains were read from a single sample in a study of T cell repertoires in cytomegalovirus infection. These TCRs are of unknown antigen specificity. TCRdb reanalysed the reads using MiXCR and keeps one entry per CDR3 protein. The repertoire holds about 890,000 distinct CDR3 sequences, with about a third as singletons. The input for sequencing was cultured CD8+ T cells from PBMCs, taken from culture after CMV antigen stimulation. These receptors were obtained from a human donor in good health (CMV status not recorded). Some clones in this sample may be carry-over from other donors' samples. CDR3s include the opening cysteine and the closing phenylalanine or tryptophan. D genes are given only for firm matches. Rows may omit the clone size; those that give it use once, few, many or a size class.

d_call j_call v_call clone_size cdr3_aa cdr3_nt
TRBD1 TRBJ1-1 TRBV7-9 once CASSSGTGEAAFF TGTGCCAGCAGCTCGGGGACAGGGGAAGCGGCTTTCTTT
. TRBJ2-1 TRBV13 . CASSLNVYEGNYEQFF TGTGCCAGCAGCTTAAACGTTTATGAGGGTAACTATGAGCAGTTCTTC
. TRBJ1-1 TRBV7-8 few CASGGVPNTEAFF TGTGCCAGCGGGGGTGTCCCGAACACTGAAGCTTTCTTT
. TRBJ1-1 TRBV12-3/TRBV12-4 . CASSFQGVEAFF TGTGCCAGCAGTTTCCAGGGCGTAGAAGCTTTCTTT
. TRBJ1-2 TRBV6-6 few CASSQGHFYGYTF TGTGCCAGCAGCCAGGGACATTTCTATGGCTACACCTTC
. TRBJ1-1 TRBV10-3 . CAIGAGGMNTEAFF TGTGCCATAGGGGCCGGAGGAATGAACACTGAAGCTTTCTTT
. TRBJ2-1 TRBV14 . CASSHRVEPLDEQFF TGTGCCAGCAGCCACAGGGTTGAACCCCTCGATGAGCAGTTCTTC
TRBD1 TRBJ2-7 TRBV5-6 . CASSEPTGGDEQYF TGTGCCAGCAGCGAGCCCACAGGGGGCGACGAGCAGTACTTC
. TRBJ1-1 TRBV4-1 few CASSQDWRGPTEAFF TGCGCCAGCAGCCAAGATTGGAGGGGCCCCACTGAAGCTTTCTTT
TRBD1 TRBJ2-2 TRBV7-6 few CASSELQGAQTGELFF TGTGCCAGCAGCGAGCTACAGGGGGCGCAGACCGGGGAGCTGTTTTTT
. TRBJ2-5 TRBV6-5 few CASGEVRETQYF TGTGCCAGCGGAGAGGTTCGGGAGACCCAGTACTTC
. TRBJ2-5 TRBV6-5 many CASSYSLDFVRVQETQYF TGTGCCAGCAGTTACTCCCTCGATTTCGTACGCGTACAAGAGACCCAGTACTTC
. TRBJ1-6 TRBV7-2 many CASSTTRQAAVNSPLHF TGTGCCAGCAGCACAACAAGACAGGCCGCTGTAAATTCACCCCTCCACTTT
. TRBJ1-4 TRBV7-6 . CASSLQAEKLFF TGTGCCAGCAGCTTACAAGCGGAAAAACTGTTTTTT
TRBD1 TRBJ1-2 TRBV6-1 . CASSEIMIQGMDYGYTF TGTGCCAGCAGTGAAATTATGATACAGGGGATGGACTATGGCTACACCTTC
TRBD1 TRBJ2-2 TRBV27 few CASSLTQGAVNTGELFF TGTGCCAGCAGTTTGACCCAGGGGGCAGTGAACACCGGGGAGCTGTTTTTT
. TRBJ1-1 TRBV5-3 . CASSLQGVDTEAFF TGTGCCAGCAGCTTGCAAGGGGTTGACACTGAAGCTTTCTTT
TRBD2 TRBJ2-2 TRBV7-9 many CASTLRRGGTNTGELFF TGTGCCAGCACCCTTAGGCGGGGGGGGACGAACACCGGGGAGCTGTTTTTT
TRBD1 TRBJ2-4 TRBV12-3/TRBV12-4 . CASIPTGAVAKNIQYF TGTGCCAGCATTCCTACAGGGGCGGTAGCCAAAAACATTCAGTACTTC
TRBD1 TRBJ2-3 TRBV7-8 few CASSDPGQVFPPDTDTQYF TGTGCCAGCAGCGATCCGGGACAGGTTTTCCCCCCAGACACAGATACGCAGTATTTT
. TRBJ2-3 TRBV10-3 many CAIRTSTDTQYF TGTGCCATCAGGACTAGCACAGATACGCAGTATTTT
. TRBJ2-5 TRBV6-6 . CASSARGNQETQYF TGTGCCAGCAGCGCCCGCGGGAACCAAGAGACCCAGTACTTC
TRBD2 TRBJ2-1 TRBV11-3 once CASSLDRGLAPYNEQFF TGTGCCAGCAGCTTAGATCGGGGACTAGCCCCCTACAATGAGCAGTTCTTC
TRBD2 TRBJ2-5 TRBV6-5 . CASSYVLAGGRETQYF TGTGCCAGCAGTTATGTCCTAGCGGGGGGTCGGGAGACCCAGTACTTC
TRBD1 TRBJ2-7 TRBV7-6 many CASSSDREYEQYF TGTGCCAGCAGCTCTGACAGGGAATACGAGCAGTACTTC
. TRBJ2-3 TRBV11-3 . CASSSPGGGDTQYF TGTGCCAGCAGCTCCCCAGGAGGCGGGGATACGCAGTATTTT
. TRBJ2-1 TRBV15 . CATSPTRGFNEQFF TGTGCCACCAGCCCCACCAGGGGCTTCAATGAGCAGTTCTTC
TRBD2 TRBJ2-3 TRBV29-1 . CSVRAGGPTDTQYF TGCAGCGTGAGAGCGGGGGGACCCACAGATACGCAGTATTTT
. TRBJ1-1 TRBV19 . CASSNSGGGTEAFF TGTGCCAGTAGTAACAGTGGCGGGGGCACTGAAGCTTTCTTT
TRBD2 TRBJ2-4 TRBV6-4 few CASSVLAGSDIQYF TGTGCCAGCAGTGTACTAGCGGGCTCAGACATTCAGTACTTC
. TRBJ2-5 TRBV7-6 . CASSFKARPQETQYF TGTGCCAGCAGCTTTAAGGCCAGACCCCAAGAGACCCAGTACTTC
. TRBJ2-7 TRBV2 few CAGQGREQYF TGTGCCGGCCAGGGCCGCGAGCAGTACTTC
. TRBJ2-1 TRBV6-8 . CASSTDYNEQFF TGTGCCAGCAGTACAGACTACAATGAGCAGTTCTTC
. TRBJ1-1 TRBV6-1 . CASSEVQATEAFF TGTGCCAGCAGTGAAGTGCAAGCGACTGAAGCTTTCTTT
. TRBJ1-1 TRBV7-6 few CASSPGQSGTEAFF TGTGCCAGCAGCCCTGGACAGTCAGGGACTGAAGCTTTCTTT
TRBD2 TRBJ2-1 TRBV5-5 . CASSQPPGLAGKSEQFF TGTGCCAGCAGCCAACCCCCGGGACTAGCGGGGAAAAGTGAGCAGTTCTTC
. TRBJ1-5 TRBV29-1 few CSVGREGQPQHF TGCAGCGTTGGCAGGGAGGGTCAGCCCCAGCATTTT